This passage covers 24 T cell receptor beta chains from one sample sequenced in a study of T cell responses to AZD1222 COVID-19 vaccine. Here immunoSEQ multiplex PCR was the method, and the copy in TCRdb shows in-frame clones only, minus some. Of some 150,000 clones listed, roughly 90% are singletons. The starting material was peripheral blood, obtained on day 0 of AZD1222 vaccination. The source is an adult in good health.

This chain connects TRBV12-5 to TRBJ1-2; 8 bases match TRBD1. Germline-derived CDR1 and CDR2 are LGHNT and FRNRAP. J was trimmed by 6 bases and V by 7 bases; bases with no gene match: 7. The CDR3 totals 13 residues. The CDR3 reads CASAHGQGNGYTF. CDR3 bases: TGTGCTAGTGCCCACGGACAGGGTAATGGCTACACCTTC.

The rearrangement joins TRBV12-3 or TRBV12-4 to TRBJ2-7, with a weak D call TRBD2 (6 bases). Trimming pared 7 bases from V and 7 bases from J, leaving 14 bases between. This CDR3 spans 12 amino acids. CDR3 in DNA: TGTGCCAGCACTTTGGGGGGAACAGAGCAGTACTTC. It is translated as CASTLGGTEQYF.

The CDR3 sequence is CASSQGYVGGPTDTQYF. In DNA form, the CDR3 reads TGCGCCAGCAGCCAAGGTTACGTAGGGGGGCCAACGGATACGCAGTATTTT. The chain recombines TRBV4-1 with TRBJ2-3; perhaps D is TRBD1 or TRBD2 (6 bases each). This CDR3 has 17 amino acids. Deletions cut 1 base from V and 6 bases from J, with 20 bases between. CDR1 and CDR2 from the germline V gene are MGHRA and YSYEKL.

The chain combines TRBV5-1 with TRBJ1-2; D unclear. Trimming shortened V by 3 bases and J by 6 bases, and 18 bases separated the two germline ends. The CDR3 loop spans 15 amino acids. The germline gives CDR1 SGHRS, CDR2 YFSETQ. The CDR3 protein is CASSSNPQSVDGYTF. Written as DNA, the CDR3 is TGCGCCAGCAGCTCTAACCCACAGTCGGTGGATGGCTACACCTTC.

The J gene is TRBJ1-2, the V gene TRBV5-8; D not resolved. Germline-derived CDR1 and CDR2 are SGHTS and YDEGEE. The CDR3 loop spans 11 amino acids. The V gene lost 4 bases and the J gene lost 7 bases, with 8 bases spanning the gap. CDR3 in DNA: TGTGCCAGCAGCAGGGTTGGTGGCTACACCTTC. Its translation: CASSRVGGYTF.

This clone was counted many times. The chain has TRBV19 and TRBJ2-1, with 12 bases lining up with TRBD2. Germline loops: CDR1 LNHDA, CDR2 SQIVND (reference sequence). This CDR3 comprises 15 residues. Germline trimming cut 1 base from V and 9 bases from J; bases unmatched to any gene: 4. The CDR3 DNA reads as TGTGCCAGTAGTATAGCTCTAGCGGGGGGGCGTGAGCAGTTCTTC. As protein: CASSIALAGGREQFF.

The CDR3 protein is CASSDDSIRGGDEQFF. CDR3 nucleotide sequence: TGTGCCAGCAGTGACGACTCCATAAGAGGGGGAGATGAGCAGTTCTTC. The J gene is TRBJ2-1, the V gene TRBV2, with D tentatively TRBD1 (6 bases). The length of the CDR3 is 16 residues. With 3 bases removed from V and 8 bases from J, the gap between germline ends came to 20 bases. The germline V gene has CDR1 SNHLY and CDR2 FYNNEI.

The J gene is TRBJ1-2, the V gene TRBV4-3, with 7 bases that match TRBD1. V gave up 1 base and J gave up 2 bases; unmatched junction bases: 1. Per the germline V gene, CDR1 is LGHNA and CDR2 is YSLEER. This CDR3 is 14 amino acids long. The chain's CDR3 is CASSQADRNYGYTF. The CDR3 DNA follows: TGCGCCAGCAGCCAAGCGGACAGGAACTATGGCTACACCTTC.

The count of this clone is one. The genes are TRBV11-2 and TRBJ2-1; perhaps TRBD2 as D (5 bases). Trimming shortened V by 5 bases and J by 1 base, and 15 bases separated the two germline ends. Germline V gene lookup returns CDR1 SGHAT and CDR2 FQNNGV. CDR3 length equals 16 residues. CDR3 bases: TGTGCCAGCAGCACCCGAGCGGACCGGTCCTACAATGAGCAGTTCTTC. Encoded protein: CASSTRADRSYNEQFF.

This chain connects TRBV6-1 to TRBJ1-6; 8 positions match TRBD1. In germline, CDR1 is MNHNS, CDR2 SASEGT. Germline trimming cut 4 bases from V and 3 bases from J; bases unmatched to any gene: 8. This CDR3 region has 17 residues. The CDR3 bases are TGTGCCAGCAGTGGGAGACAGGGGATGGGCTATAATTCACCCCTCCACTTT. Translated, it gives CASSGRQGMGYNSPLHF.

The chain's CDR3 is CASSSLTENYGYTF. The CDR3 DNA sequence: TGTGCCAGCAGTTCCCTGACAGAAAACTATGGCTACACCTTC. The chain couples TRBV6-2 or TRBV6-3 to TRBJ1-2, with D perhaps matching TRBD1 (5 bases). Germline V gene lookup returns CDR1 MNHEY and CDR2 SVGEGT. The CDR3 is 14 residues long. The V end lost 4 bases, the J end lost 2 bases, and 11 bases lay between the germline ends.

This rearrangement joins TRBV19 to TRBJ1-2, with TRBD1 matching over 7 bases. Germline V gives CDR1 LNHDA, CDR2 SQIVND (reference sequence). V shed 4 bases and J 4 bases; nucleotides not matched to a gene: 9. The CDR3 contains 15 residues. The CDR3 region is CASSTAGAGGYGYTF. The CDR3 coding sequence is TGTGCCAGTAGTACCGCTGGGGCAGGGGGCTATGGCTACACCTTC.

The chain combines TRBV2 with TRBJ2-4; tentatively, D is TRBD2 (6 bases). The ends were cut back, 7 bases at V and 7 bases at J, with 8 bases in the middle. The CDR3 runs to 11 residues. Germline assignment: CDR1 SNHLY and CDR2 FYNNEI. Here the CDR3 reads CASTGRNIQYF. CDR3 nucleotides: TGTGCCAGCACAGGGAGGAACATTCAGTACTTC.

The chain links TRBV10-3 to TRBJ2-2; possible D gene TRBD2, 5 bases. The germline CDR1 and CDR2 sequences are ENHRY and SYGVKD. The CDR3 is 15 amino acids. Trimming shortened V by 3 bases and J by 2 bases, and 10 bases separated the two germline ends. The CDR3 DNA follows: TGTGCCATCAGTGATCGGGGATTCAACACCGGGGAGCTGTTTTTT. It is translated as CAISDRGFNTGELFF.

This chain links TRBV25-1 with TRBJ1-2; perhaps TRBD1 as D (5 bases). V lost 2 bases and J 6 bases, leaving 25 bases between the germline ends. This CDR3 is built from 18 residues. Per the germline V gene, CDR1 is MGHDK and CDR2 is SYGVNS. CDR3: CASSEPIRRSRGINGYTF. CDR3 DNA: TGTGCCAGCAGTGAACCGATTCGTCGATCTAGGGGAATTAATGGCTACACCTTC.

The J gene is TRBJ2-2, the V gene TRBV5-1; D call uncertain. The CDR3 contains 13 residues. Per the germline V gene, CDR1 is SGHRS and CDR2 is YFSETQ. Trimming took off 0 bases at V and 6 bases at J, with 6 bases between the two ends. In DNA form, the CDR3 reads TGCGCCAGCAGCTTGGCGGGTCCCGGGGAGCTGTTTTTT. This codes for CASSLAGPGELFF.

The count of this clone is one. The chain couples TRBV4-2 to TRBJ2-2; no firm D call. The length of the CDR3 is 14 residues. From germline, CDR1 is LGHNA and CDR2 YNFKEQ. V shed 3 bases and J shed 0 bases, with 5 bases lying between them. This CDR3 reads CASSHNSNTGELFF. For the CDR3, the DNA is TGTGCCAGCAGCCATAATTCGAACACCGGGGAGCTGTTTTTT.

CDR3 nucleotide sequence: TGTGCCAGCAGCGTAGCCGGACTAGCGGGAGAATCCGAGCAGTACTTC. It yields the protein CASSVAGLAGESEQYF. This chain connects TRBV9 to TRBJ2-7; 13 bases agree with TRBD2. The trim removed 0 bases at V and 6 bases at J, leaving 6 bases unmatched. The CDR3 runs 16 residues. CDR1 SGDLS and CDR2 YYNGEE come from the germline V gene.

The CDR3: CASSLRPPIRATSNYGYTF. The CDR3 DNA reads as TGTGCCAGCAGCTTAAGACCCCCCATCAGGGCTACCTCTAACTATGGCTACACCTTC. The chain joins TRBV7-8 to TRBJ1-2; D is perhaps TRBD1 (5 bases). CDR1 and CDR2 from the germline V gene are SGHVS and FQNEAQ. The V gene lost 2 bases and the J gene lost 0 bases, with 22 bases spanning the gap. The CDR3 contains 19 residues.

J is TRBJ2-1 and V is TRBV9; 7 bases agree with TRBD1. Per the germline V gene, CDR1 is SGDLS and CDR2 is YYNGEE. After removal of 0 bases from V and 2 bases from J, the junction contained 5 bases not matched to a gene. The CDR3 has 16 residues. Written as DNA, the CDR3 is TGTGCCAGCAGCGTAGGAGAGCAGGGGGCCTACAATGAGCAGTTCTTC. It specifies CASSVGEQGAYNEQFF.

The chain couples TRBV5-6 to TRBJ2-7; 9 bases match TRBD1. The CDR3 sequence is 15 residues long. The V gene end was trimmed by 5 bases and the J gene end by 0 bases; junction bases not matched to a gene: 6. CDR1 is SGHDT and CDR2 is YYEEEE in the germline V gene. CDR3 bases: TGTGCCAGCAGTTTTACAGGGGGCGCCTCCTACGAGCAGTACTTC. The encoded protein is CASSFTGGASYEQYF.

The DNA of the CDR3 is TGTGCGAGTGGGGGCAGTGAGGGTATTGGTGGCTACACCTTC. It specifies CASGGSEGIGGYTF. The rearrangement links TRBV19 to TRBJ1-2, with D maybe TRBD1 (6 bases). This CDR3 has 14 residues. Looked up from germline, CDR1 is LNHDA and CDR2 is SQIVND (reference sequence).

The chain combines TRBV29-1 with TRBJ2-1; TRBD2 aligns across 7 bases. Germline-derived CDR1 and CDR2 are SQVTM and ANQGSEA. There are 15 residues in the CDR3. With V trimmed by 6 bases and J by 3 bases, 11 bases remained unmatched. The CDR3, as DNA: TGCAGCGTGGGAGGGAATAGCCTAAACTACAATGAGCAGTTCTTC. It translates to CSVGGNSLNYNEQFF.

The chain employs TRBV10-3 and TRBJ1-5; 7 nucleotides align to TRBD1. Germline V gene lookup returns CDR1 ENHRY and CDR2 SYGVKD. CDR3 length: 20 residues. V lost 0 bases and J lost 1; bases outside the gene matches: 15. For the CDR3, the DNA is TGTGCCATCAGTGAGTCCATTCCCGGCAGGGGGGTACTAAGCAATCAGCCCCAGCATTTT. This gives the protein CAISESIPGRGVLSNQPQHF.